This T cell receptor (beta chain) was found in a study of blood T cell repertoires in COVID-19. Overall study context: There were acute and convalescent COVID-19 samples, and they came from the United States, Italy and Spain. T cells, B-cell-depleted T cells, or PBMCs provided the cDNA or gDNA that served as material.

Authors' analysis steps: How many nucleated cells were present was estimated from reference gene primer amplification. Here immunoSEQ multiplex PCR was the method, and the copy in TCRdb shows in-frame clones only, minus some. The DNA was the basis for D and trimming; V, J and clone size are from that table. The table lists 46,000 or so clones, around 90% of them singletons. The junction had 5 bases not matched to a gene; V was cut back by 6 bases and J by 3 bases. This CDR3 has 13 amino acids. CDR1 is MNHEY and CDR2 is SMNVEV in the germline V gene (reference sequence). The sequence derives from a man aged 70 or older with active COVID-19. The chain joins TRBV27 to TRBJ2-7; 7 nucleotides align to TRBD1. Sequenced: peripheral blood. CDR3 amino acids: CASRPDRDYEQYF. The CDR3 coding sequence is TGTGCCAGCAGACCCGACAGGGACTACGAGCAGTACTTC.